This T cell receptor beta chain was sequenced in a study of blood T cell repertoires in COVID-19 (dated by TCRdb to about 2020). Background for the entire study: Samples from collaborators originated in the United States, Italy and Spain and spanned both the acute and convalescent phases of COVID-19. The material from the prospective study consisted of cDNA or gDNA derived from T cells, B-cell-depleted T cells, or PBMCs. The dataset comprised deeply sampled blood TCRbeta repertoires from subjects exposed to, actively infected with, or recovered from COVID-19. The repertoires were released in a freely available public database meant as a resource for research on the immune response to SARS-CoV-2. The samples were drawn from two sources: the first 160 participants of the ongoing ImmuneRACE study, and 950 to 1,500 subjects contributed by 6 global collaborators. The sample metadata nearly always contained a de-identified subject ID, COVID-19 status, age in years and sex. Where available, HLA class I and class II types were taken from metadata supplied by the sample provider and were not determined by assay-based typing. Study-level results and caveats: Clinical and demographic metadata were provided uncurated, with the amount varying by source and participant.

The CDR3 runs 15 residues from the cysteine to the phenylalanine. Only the CDR3 DNA is retained, 45 bases long and in frame from the first base. Via the germline V gene (reference sequence), CDR1 is GTSNPN and CDR2 SVGIG. V and J are trimmed by 1 base and 4 bases, and the gene matches miss 6 bases of the junction. A remark on this clone: This clone's antigen is unknown. No much larger clonotype is one base removed from it; base qualities were not supplied.

TCRbeta CDR3 regions were amplified from genomic DNA by means of the immunoSEQ Assay, a bias-controlled multiplex PCR. The authors processed their data as follows. Within the assay, amplification of reference gene primers was used to estimate how many nucleated cells each sample contained. To quantify the absolute abundance of each unique TCRbeta CDR3 rearrangement, sequence reads were collapsed and filtered. For each sample, productive Simpson clonality was calculated as the square root of Simpson's diversity index across productive rearrangements. This is the immuneACCESS table as TCRdb keeps it, with only in-frame sequences that have V and J called. A part of the clones is gone; compared with another copy, unresolved V genes explain less than half, and the rest is unexplained. The DNA was the basis for D and trimming; V, J and clone size are from that table. In this sample the table shows more than 300,000 clones, 70% to 90% of which occur a single time. In total, the top ten clones hold about 9.4% of the sample.

One collaborating source in Seattle enrolled patients during active infection and followed them longitudinally through the course of disease. Whole blood was collected in K2EDTA tubes by collaborating institutions according to the institutions' own protocols. For TCRbeta analysis, collaborators shipped samples as frozen whole blood, isolated PBMCs, or DNA extracted from either of those sample types. The receptor chain draws on TRBV30 and TRBJ2-3; the junction holds 9 bases that match TRBD1. This TCR came from a woman under 40 with COVID-19, enrolled during active disease. The sequenced material came from peripheral blood. CDR3 loop: CAWSAGQGWADTQYF. The nucleotide sequence reads as follows: TGTGCCTGGAGTGCAGGACAGGGGTGGGCAGATACGCAGTATTTT.